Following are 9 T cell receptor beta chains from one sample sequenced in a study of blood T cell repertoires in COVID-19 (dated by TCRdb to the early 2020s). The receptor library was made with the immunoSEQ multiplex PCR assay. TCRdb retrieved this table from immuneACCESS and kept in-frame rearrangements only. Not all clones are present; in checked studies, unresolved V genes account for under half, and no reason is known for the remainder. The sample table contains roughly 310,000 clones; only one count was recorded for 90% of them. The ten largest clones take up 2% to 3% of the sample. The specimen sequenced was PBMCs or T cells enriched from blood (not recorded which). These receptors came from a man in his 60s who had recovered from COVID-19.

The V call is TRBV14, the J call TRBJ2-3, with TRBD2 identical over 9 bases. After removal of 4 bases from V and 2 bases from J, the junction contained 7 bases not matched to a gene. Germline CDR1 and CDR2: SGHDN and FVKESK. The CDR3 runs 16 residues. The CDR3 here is CASSLGTSIITDTQYF. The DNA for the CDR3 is TGTGCCAGCAGCCTCGGGACTAGCATAATCACAGATACGCAGTATTTT. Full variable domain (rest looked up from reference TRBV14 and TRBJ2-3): EAGVTQFPSHSVIEKGQTVTLRCDPISGHDNLYWYRRVMGKEIKFLLHFVKESKQDESGMPNNRFLAERTGGTYSTLKVQPAELEDSGVYFCASSLGTSIITDTQYFGPGTRLTVL.

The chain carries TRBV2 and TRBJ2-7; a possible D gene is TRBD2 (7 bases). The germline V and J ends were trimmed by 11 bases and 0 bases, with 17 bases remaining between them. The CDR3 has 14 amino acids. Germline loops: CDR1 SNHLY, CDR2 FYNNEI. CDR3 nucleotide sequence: TGTGCCTTAGAGGGGGGGTTGAACTCCTACGAGCAGTACTTC. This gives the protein CALEGGLNSYEQYF.

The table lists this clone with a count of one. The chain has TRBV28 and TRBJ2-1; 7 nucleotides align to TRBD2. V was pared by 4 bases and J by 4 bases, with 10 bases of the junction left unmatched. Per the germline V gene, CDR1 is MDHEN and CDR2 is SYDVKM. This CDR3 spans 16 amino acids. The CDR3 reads CASSSRGGRRYNEQFF. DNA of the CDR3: TGTGCCAGCAGTTCTCGGGGCGGGAGAAGATACAATGAGCAGTTCTTC.

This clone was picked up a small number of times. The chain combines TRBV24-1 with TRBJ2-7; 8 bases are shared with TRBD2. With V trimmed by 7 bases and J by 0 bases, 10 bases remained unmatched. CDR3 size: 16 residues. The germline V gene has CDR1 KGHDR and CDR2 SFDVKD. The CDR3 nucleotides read TGTGCCACCAGGGGAGGGCTAGCGGGCCGCTCCTACGAGCAGTACTTC. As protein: CATRGGLAGRSYEQYF.

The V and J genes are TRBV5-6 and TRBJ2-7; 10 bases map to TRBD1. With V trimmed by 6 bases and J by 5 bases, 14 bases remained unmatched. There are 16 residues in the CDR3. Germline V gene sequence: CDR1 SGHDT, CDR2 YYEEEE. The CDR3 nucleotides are TGTGCCAGCACCATACTCTCCGGGACAGGGGTTGACGAGCAGTACTTC. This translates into CASTILSGTGVDEQYF.

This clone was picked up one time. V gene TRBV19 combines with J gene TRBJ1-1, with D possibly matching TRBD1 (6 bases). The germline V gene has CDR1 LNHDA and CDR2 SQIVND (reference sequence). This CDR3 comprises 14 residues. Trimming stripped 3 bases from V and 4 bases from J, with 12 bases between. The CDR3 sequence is CASSMMTGVTEAFF. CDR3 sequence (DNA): TGTGCCAGTAGTATGATGACAGGTGTCACTGAAGCTTTCTTT. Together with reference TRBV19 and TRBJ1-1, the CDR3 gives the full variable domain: DGGITQSPKYLFRKEGQNVTLSCEQNLNHDAMYWYRQDPGQGLRLIYYSQIVNDFQKGDIAEGYSVSREKKESFPLTVTSAQKNPTAFYLCASSMMTGVTEAFFGQGTRLTVV.

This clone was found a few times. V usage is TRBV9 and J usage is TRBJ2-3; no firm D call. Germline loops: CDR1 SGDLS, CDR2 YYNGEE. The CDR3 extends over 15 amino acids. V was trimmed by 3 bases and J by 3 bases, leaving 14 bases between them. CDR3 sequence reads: CASSDHALWTDTQYF. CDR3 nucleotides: TGTGCCAGCAGCGACCATGCACTTTGGACAGATACGCAGTATTTT.

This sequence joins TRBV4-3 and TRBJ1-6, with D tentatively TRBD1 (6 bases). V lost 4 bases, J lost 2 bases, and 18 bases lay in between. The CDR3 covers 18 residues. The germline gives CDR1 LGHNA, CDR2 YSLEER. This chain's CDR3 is CASSREEGGQPYNSPLHF. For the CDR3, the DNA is TGCGCCAGCAGCCGAGAAGAGGGGGGGCAGCCCTATAATTCACCCCTCCACTTT.

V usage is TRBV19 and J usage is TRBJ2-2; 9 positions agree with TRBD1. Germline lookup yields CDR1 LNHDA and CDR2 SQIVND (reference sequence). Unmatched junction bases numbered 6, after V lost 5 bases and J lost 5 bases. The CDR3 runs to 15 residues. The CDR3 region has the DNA TGTGCCAGTAGTGTACCCGGGACAGGGACCGGGGAGCTGTTTTTT. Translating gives CASSVPGTGTGELFF.